This is a list of T cell receptor beta chains from one sample in a study of shared clonotypes between healthy human individuals. The table came from immunoSEQ multiplex PCR; TCRdb's copy has only in-frame clones and leaves some out. The sample includes about 2.4 million clones, more than 90% seen only once; the top ten take around 0.14%. Material for sequencing was naive CD4+ T cells sorted from blood. Receptor source: a man aged 18 to 30 in good health. Both conserved end residues are part of each CDR3. Each record gives: J gene, D gene, V gene, CDR3 length, CDR3 DNA, CDR3 protein. The D gene is left open where the match is weak.

>TRBJ1-1|NA|TRBV5-4|15
TGTGCCAGCAGCTTGGATGGGACGTTGAACACTGAAGCTTTCTTT
CASSLDGTLNTEAFF
>TRBJ2-7|NA|TRBV7-2|15
TGTGCCAGCAGCCCAGGGGGGCGGTCAGGGGGCGAGCAGTACTTC
CASSPGGRSGGEQYF
>TRBJ1-3|NA|TRBV9|17
TGTGCCAGCAGCAAGGGGCAAAATTTCTTCTCTGGAAACACCATATATTTT
CASSKGQNFFSGNTIYF
>TRBJ2-3|NA|TRBV5-1|14
TGCGCCAGCAGGCAGCGATCTAGCACAGATACGCAGTATTTT
CASRQRSSTDTQYF
>TRBJ1-4|NA|TRBV30|16
TGTGCCTGGAGTGCAGGGAAAATACCAACTAATGAAAAACTGTTTTTT
CAWSAGKIPTNEKLFF
>TRBJ2-5|NA|TRBV6-5|11
TGTGCCAGCAGTTACAAGTCGGACCAGTACTTC
CASSYKSDQYF
>TRBJ1-5|TRBD1|TRBV2|16
TGTGCCAGCTCCTTAAGGGGACAGTCCAGCAATCAGCCCCAGCATTTT
CASSLRGQSSNQPQHF
>TRBJ1-1|NA|TRBV18|12
TGTGCCAGCTCGCGAGAGATGACTGAAGCTTTCTTT
CASSREMTEAFF
>TRBJ1-5|TRBD1|TRBV18|16
TGTGCCAGCTCACCACCGGGACAGACTTTAAATCAGCCCCAGCATTTT
CASSPPGQTLNQPQHF
>TRBJ2-5|TRBD1|TRBV23-1|14
TGCGCCAGCAGTCAACCGACAGGGGCGGAGACCCAGTACTTC
CASSQPTGAETQYF
>TRBJ1-1|NA|TRBV30|14
TGTGCCTGGAGGCCCCTCGGGGGATCCCCTGAAGCTTTCTTT
CAWRPLGGSPEAFF